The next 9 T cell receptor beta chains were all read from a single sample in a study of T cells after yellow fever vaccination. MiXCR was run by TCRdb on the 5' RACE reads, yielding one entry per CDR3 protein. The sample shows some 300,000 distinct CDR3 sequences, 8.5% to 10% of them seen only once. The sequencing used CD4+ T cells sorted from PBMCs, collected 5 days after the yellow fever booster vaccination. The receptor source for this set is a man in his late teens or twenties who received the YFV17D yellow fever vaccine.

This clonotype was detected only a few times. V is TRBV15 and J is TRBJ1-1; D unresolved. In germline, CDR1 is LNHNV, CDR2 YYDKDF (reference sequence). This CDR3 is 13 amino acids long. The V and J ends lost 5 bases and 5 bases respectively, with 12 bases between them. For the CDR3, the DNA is TGTGCCACCAGCGCTCAAGGGCGGACTGAAGCTTTCTTT. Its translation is CATSAQGRTEAFF.

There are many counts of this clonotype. In nucleotides, the CDR3 is TGCGCCAGCAGCCAAGATGAATACAGGGTCACTGAAGCTTTCTTT. Its translation: CASSQDEYRVTEAFF. The rearrangement joins TRBV4-3 to TRBJ1-1, with D perhaps TRBD1 (6 bases). Germline V CDR1 and CDR2: LGHNA, YSLEER. V was pared by 0 bases and J by 4 bases, with 12 bases between. The CDR3 is 15 residues long.

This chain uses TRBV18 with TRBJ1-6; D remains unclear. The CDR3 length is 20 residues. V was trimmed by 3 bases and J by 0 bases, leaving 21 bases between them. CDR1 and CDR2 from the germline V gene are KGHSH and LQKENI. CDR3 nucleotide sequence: TGTGCCAGCTCACCCAACTTCTCGAGCACCCTGGGCTCCTATAATTCACCCCTCCACTTT. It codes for CASSPNFSSTLGSYNSPLHF.

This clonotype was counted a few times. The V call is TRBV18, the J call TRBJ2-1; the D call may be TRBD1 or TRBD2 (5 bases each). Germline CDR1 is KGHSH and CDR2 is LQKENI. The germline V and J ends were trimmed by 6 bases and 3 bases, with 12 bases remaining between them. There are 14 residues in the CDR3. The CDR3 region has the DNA TGTGCCAGCTCGCGCCGGGACGACTACAATGAGCAGTTCTTC. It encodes CASSRRDDYNEQFF.

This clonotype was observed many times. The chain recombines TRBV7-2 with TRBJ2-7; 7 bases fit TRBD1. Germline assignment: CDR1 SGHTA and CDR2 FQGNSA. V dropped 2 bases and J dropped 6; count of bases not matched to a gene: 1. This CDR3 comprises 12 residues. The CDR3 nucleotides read TGTGCCAGCAGCTTAAACAGGGGCGAGCAGTACTTC. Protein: CASSLNRGEQYF.

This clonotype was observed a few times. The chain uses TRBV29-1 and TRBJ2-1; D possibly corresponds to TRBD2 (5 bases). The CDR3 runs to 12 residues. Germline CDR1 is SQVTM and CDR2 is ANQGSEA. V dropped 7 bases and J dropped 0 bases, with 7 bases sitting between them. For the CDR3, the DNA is TGCAGCGACGGGGTCTCCTACAATGAGCAGTTCTTC. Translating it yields CSDGVSYNEQFF.

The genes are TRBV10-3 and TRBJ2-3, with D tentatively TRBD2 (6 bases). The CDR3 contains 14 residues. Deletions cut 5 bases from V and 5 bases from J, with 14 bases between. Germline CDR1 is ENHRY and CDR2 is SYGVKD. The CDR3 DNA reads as TGTGCCATCAGTCGCCATCCGGGGGAAGATACGCAGTATTTT. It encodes CAISRHPGEDTQYF.

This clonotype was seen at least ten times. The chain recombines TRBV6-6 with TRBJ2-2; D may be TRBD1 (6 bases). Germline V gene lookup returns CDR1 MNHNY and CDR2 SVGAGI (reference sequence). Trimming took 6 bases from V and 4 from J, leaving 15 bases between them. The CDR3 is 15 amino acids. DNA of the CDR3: TGTGCCAGCAGAAAACCGAGGGACATCACCGGGGAGCTGTTTTTT. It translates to CASRKPRDITGELFF.

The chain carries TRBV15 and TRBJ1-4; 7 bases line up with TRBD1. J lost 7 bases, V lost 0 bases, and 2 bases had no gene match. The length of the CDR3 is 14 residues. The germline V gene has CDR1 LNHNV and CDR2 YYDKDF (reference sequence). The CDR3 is CATSRDRGVEKLFF. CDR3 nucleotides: TGTGCCACCAGCAGAGACAGGGGGGTTGAAAAACTGTTTTTT. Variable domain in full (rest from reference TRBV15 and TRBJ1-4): DAMVIQNPRYQVTQFGKPVTLSCSQTLNHNVMYWYQQKSSQAPKLLFHYYDKDFNNEADTPDNFQSRRPNTSFCFLDIRSPGLGDTAMYLCATSRDRGVEKLFFGSGTQLSVL.